Below are 22 T cell receptor beta chains sequenced from a single sample in a study of identical twins. One entry per CDR3 protein results from TCRdb running MiXCR on the 5' RACE reads. Among some 630,000 distinct CDR3 sequences listed, 7.1% were seen once. The same data also contributed to another study, on yellow fever vaccine responses in identical twins.

Sequenced: PBMCs. The receptors were sampled from a woman younger than 30 in good health.

The V and J genes are TRBV12-3 or TRBV12-4 and TRBJ1-1; 7 nucleotides align to TRBD1. This CDR3 has 13 amino acids. J was trimmed by 0 bases and V by 6 bases; bases with no gene match: 1. CDR3 DNA sequence: TGTGCCAGCAGGGGGACAGTGAACACTGAAGCTTTCTTT. Translation: CASRGTVNTEAFF.

This clonotype was observed a few times. The chain recombines TRBV2 with TRBJ2-1, with TRBD2 identical over 13 bases. CDR3 size: 15 residues. V lost 5 bases, J lost 7 bases, and 5 bases stayed unmatched. Germline V gene sequence: CDR1 SNHLY, CDR2 FYNNEI. CDR3 loop: CASSTSGRVLNEQFF. For the CDR3, the DNA is TGTGCCAGCAGTACTAGCGGGAGGGTGCTTAATGAGCAGTTCTTC.

In its sample, this clonotype was seen a few times. The chain is built from TRBV6-1 and TRBJ1-2; D is unclear. The CDR3 is 11 amino acids. Trimming shortened V by 7 bases and J by 3 bases, and 6 bases separated the two germline ends. Germline assignment: CDR1 MNHNS and CDR2 SASEGT. The CDR3 here is CASNQDYGYTF. The CDR3 nucleotides are TGTGCCAGCAATCAGGACTATGGCTACACCTTC.

This clonotype showed up many times. Germline and junction disagree at one end, which may indicate a read error. This chain links TRBV7-9 with TRBJ2-3; D is unresolved. The CDR3 is 12 amino acids. The germline V gene has CDR1 SEHNR and CDR2 FQNEAQ (reference sequence). The CDR3 bases are TGTGTCAGCAGCTTATCCACAGATACGCAGTATTTT. Translating gives CVSSLSTDTQYF.

The chain recombines TRBV10-3 with TRBJ2-7; TRBD1 agrees at 7 bases. The CDR3 runs 15 residues. After removal of 0 bases from V and 2 bases from J, the junction contained 4 bases not matched to a gene. In germline, CDR1 is ENHRY, CDR2 SYGVKD. The CDR3 here is CAISESRTGAYEQYF. The CDR3 region has the DNA TGTGCCATCAGTGAGTCTAGGACAGGTGCCTACGAGCAGTACTTC.

This clonotype has only a few counts. The chain employs TRBV27 and TRBJ2-7; 10 nucleotides agree with TRBD2. V was pared by 0 bases and J by 3 bases, with 8 bases of the junction left unmatched. Looked up from germline, CDR1 is MNHEY and CDR2 is SMNVEV (reference sequence). This CDR3 has 17 residues. Here the CDR3 DNA reads TGTGCCAGCAGTTTATCCGGGACTAGCGTGGCGGACTACGAGCAGTACTTC. It yields the protein CASSLSGTSVADYEQYF.

This clonotype was recorded at least ten times. The rearrangement joins TRBV25-1 to TRBJ2-6; the D gene is possibly TRBD2 (6 bases). The CDR3 sequence is 15 residues long. The V gene's germline CDR1 is MGHDK and CDR2 SYGVNS. Between the trimmed V and J ends, which lost 5 bases and 2 bases, there was a span of 10 bases. The CDR3 is CASSFRGTGANVLTF. The CDR3, as DNA: TGTGCCAGCAGTTTTCGGGGGACTGGGGCCAACGTCCTGACTTTC.

This sequence joins TRBV6-6 and TRBJ2-2; TRBD1 matches at 8 bases. The V gene's germline CDR1 is MNHNY and CDR2 SVGAGI (reference sequence). The CDR3 has 16 residues. V trimming: 2 bases; J trimming: 1 base; junction bases outside the gene matches: 3. The CDR3 nucleotides are TGTGCCAGCAGTTACATAGGACAGGGGAACACCGGGGAGCTGTTTTTT. Residues: CASSYIGQGNTGELFF.

This chain uses TRBV12-2 with TRBJ2-7. TRBV12-2 is recorded as a pseudogene. The CDR3 totals 15 residues. In DNA, the CDR3 is TGTGCAAGTCGCTTAGTGGGCAGGAGGTCCTACGAGCAGTACGTC. This encodes CASRLVGRRSYEQYV.

This clonotype appeared a single time. The chain employs TRBV24-1 and TRBJ2-1, with D perhaps TRBD2 (5 bases). Deletions cut 4 bases from V and 9 bases from J, with 12 bases between. CDR3 length equals 13 residues. CDR1 and CDR2 from the germline V gene are KGHDR and SFDVKD. CDR3 loop: CATSDGTRGEQFF. Written as DNA, the CDR3 is TGTGCCACCAGTGACGGAACTAGAGGTGAGCAGTTCTTC.

J is TRBJ2-3 and V is TRBV2, with 11 bases fitting TRBD2. CDR3 length: 18 amino acids. The J segment lost 2 bases and the V segment lost 8 bases, leaving 15 bases of the junction unmatched. CDR1 and CDR2 from the germline V gene are SNHLY and FYNNEI. The CDR3 nucleotides are TGTGCCAGCTGTTCCTACCCGACTAGCGGGGATGACACAGATACGCAGTATTTT. Translated, it gives CASCSYPTSGDDTDTQYF.

This clonotype has just a few counts. The chain couples TRBV3-1 to TRBJ2-3, with D perhaps TRBD1 (5 bases). Germline CDR1 reads LGHDT; CDR2 reads YNNKEL (reference sequence). The V and J ends lost 0 bases and 7 bases respectively, with 17 bases between them. The length of the CDR3 is 16 residues. In DNA form, the CDR3 reads TGTGCCAGCAGCCAAGATAAAAGGGGAAGATCGTATACGCAGTATTTT. The encoded protein is CASSQDKRGRSYTQYF.

This clonotype showed up many times. The chain couples TRBV5-1 to TRBJ2-1; 7 bases map to TRBD1. Trimming took 3 bases from V and 1 from J; bases not matched to a gene: 4. This CDR3 comprises 15 residues. The germline V gene encodes CDR1 SGHRS and CDR2 YFSETQ. DNA of the CDR3: TGCGCCAGCAGCTACCAACAGGGGTCCTACAATGAGCAGTTCTTC. Protein sequence: CASSYQQGSYNEQFF.

Only a few counts were recorded for this clonotype. The V call is TRBV2, the J call TRBJ2-1; maybe TRBD2 (6 bases). Per the germline V gene, CDR1 is SNHLY and CDR2 is FYNNEI. Trimming removed 4 bases from V and 7 bases from J, with 14 bases in between. There are 14 residues in the CDR3. The CDR3 DNA follows: TGTGCCAGCAGTGCCGCGGGAAGGGTAAATGAGCAGTTCTTC. Encoded protein: CASSAAGRVNEQFF. The variable domain in full, with the rest retrieved from reference TRBV2 and TRBJ2-1, is EPEVTQTPSHQVTQMGQEVILRCVPISNHLYFYWYRQILGQKVEFLVSFYNNEISEKSEIFDDQFSVERPDGSNFTLKIRSTKLEDSAMYFCASSAAGRVNEQFFGPGTRLTVL.

This clonotype was picked up a small number of times. This chain uses TRBV27 with TRBJ2-3; D may be TRBD1 or TRBD2 (5 bases each). The CDR3 has 15 amino acids. CDR1 and CDR2 (germline): MNHEY, SMNVEV (reference sequence). The ends were cut back, 10 bases at V and 2 bases at J, with 19 bases in the middle. As DNA, the CDR3 is TGTGCCACCACCACGAGGGGCATGAACACAGATACGCAGTATTTT. It yields the protein CATTTRGMNTDTQYF.

The chain carries TRBV10-2 and TRBJ2-7; tentatively, D is TRBD1 or TRBD2 (5 bases each). Germline CDR1 reads WSHSY; CDR2 reads SAAADI. The CDR3 has 15 residues. Trimming took 3 bases from V and 2 from J, leaving 14 bases between them. The CDR3 loop reads CASSDGGMAPYEQYV. Here the CDR3 DNA reads TGCGCCAGCAGTGATGGGGGAATGGCTCCCTACGAGCAGTACGTC.

This clonotype turned up a few times. V gene TRBV7-8 combines with J gene TRBJ1-1; D remains ambiguous. The CDR3 spans 15 residues. Trimming took off 0 bases at V and 1 base at J, with 9 bases between the two ends. Germline CDR1 and CDR2: SGHVS and FQNEAQ. CDR3 region: CASSLAVQQNTEAFF. DNA for the CDR3: TGTGCCAGCAGCTTAGCGGTTCAGCAGAACACTGAAGCTTTCTTT.

This clonotype was seen ten or more times. The CDR3 coding sequence is TGTGCCAGCAGCTCGATCAACAGACAGGGTGGGGATGAGCAGTTCTTC. Translating gives CASSSINRQGGDEQFF. The V and J genes are TRBV13 and TRBJ2-1; 7 nucleotides line up with TRBD1. Germline CDR1 is PRHDT and CDR2 is FYEKMQ (reference sequence). V shed 4 bases, J shed 8 bases, and the junction held 14 bases outside the gene matches. The CDR3 is 16 amino acids.

The chain's CDR3 is CASRTSGVSSYNEQFF. The CDR3 nucleotides are TGCGCCAGTCGGACTAGCGGGGTGAGCTCCTACAATGAGCAGTTCTTC. The chain couples TRBV10-2 to TRBJ2-1; 12 bases agree with TRBD2. Looked up from germline, CDR1 is WSHSY and CDR2 is SAAADI. V trimming: 9 bases; J trimming: 0 bases; junction bases outside the gene matches: 6. This CDR3 region has 16 residues.

The table lists this clonotype with many counts. This chain joins TRBV5-1 and TRBJ2-7; 8 bases are shared with TRBD2. CDR1 is SGHRS and CDR2 is YFSETQ in the germline V gene. V shed 1 base, J shed 3 bases, and the junction held 3 bases outside the gene matches. The length of the CDR3 is 14 residues. The CDR3: CASSLTGGFYEQYF. The DNA for the CDR3 is TGCGCCAGCAGCTTGACGGGGGGGTTCTACGAGCAGTACTTC.

This clonotype was observed many times. The rearrangement uses TRBV12-3 or TRBV12-4 and TRBJ2-1, with D unresolved. V was clipped by 5 bases and J by 0 bases, with 11 bases between them. This CDR3 has 15 amino acids. CDR3 in DNA: TGTGCCAGCAGTCGACGGATCCACTCCTACAATGAGCAGTTCTTC. This codes for CASSRRIHSYNEQFF.

This clonotype was detected a few times. The genes are TRBV29-1 and TRBJ2-5; D is perhaps TRBD1 (5 bases). CDR3 size: 12 residues. Germline CDR1 reads SQVTM; CDR2 reads ANQGSEA. V was cut by 5 bases and J by 5 bases, with 12 bases left in between. CDR3 residues: CSVPTAGETQYF. CDR3 nucleotide sequence: TGCAGCGTTCCGACAGCCGGGGAGACCCAGTACTTC.